The present T cell receptor (beta chain) was sequenced within a study of T-cell reconstitution after alpha-beta-depleted transplantation in children. Study results and caveats: Reportedly, roughly two months post-transplant, alpha-beta T cells arose from several hundred expanded graft clones. One year after transplant, T-cell counts and diversity came mostly from newly produced T cells. Several patients had high TCRbeta diversity at day 60; it came from surviving recipient T cells and thymic progenitors.

Molecular barcoding with unique molecular identifiers was used for the TCRbeta library. Each CDR3 protein gets one entry after TCRdb re-called the PCR reads with MiXCR. The sample carries around 500,000 distinct CDR3 sequences, about 23% recorded once. This clonotype was counted many times. Its specificity is unknown. The CDR3 contains 13 residues. Trimming removed 6 bases from V and 0 bases from J, with 6 bases in between. CDR1 is DFQATT and CDR2 is SNEGSKA in the germline V gene (reference sequence). The rearrangement joins TRBV20-1 to TRBJ2-6; D unresolved. The sequence was collected from a boy in the first two years of life who had a stem cell transplant for acute myeloid leukemia, so the T cells may come from the graft donor. Material: PBMCs, mostly from graft donor cells, obtained 360 days after TCRalphabeta/CD19-depleted stem cell transplant. This CDR3 is CSALFSGANVLTF. The DNA for the CDR3 is TGCAGTGCACTTTTCTCTGGGGCCAACGTCCTGACTTTC.